The next 12 T cell receptor beta chains were all read from a single sample in a study of beta chain features in type 1 diabetes. Study outcomes and limitations: TCRB CDR3 length was moderately but significantly reduced in all four CD4+ subsets of Type 1 diabetes patients.

TCRB transcripts that were expressed got sequenced, as all of the isolated RNA had been reverse transcribed. TCRdb's table, derived via immunoSEQ multiplex PCR, lists solely in-frame clones and lacks some. The sample contains around 260,000 clones, just over 20% of which appear only once. Their antigens are not known. Material for sequencing was naive CD4+ T cells from blood. These receptors were collected from a woman in her thirties or forties with type 1 diabetes.

This clone has only a few counts. The J gene is TRBJ2-1, the V gene TRBV6-5; D may be TRBD2 (5 bases). Germline CDR1 is MNHEY and CDR2 is SVGAGI. Trimming stripped 5 bases from V and 7 bases from J, with 18 bases between. This CDR3 has 15 residues. CDR3 nucleotide sequence: TGTGCCAGCAGTCACCAGCGGATTTTGCGGAATGAGCAGTTCTTC. Translation gives CASSHQRILRNEQFF.

This clone was seen only a few times. This chain joins TRBV29-1 and TRBJ1-1; D gene unclear. The V end lost 1 base, the J end lost 0 bases, and 12 bases lay between the germline ends. The CDR3 is made up of 15 amino acids. Germline V gene data show CDR1 as SQVTM and CDR2 as ANQGSEA. The CDR3 region is CSVEVAGNMNTEAFF. DNA of the CDR3: TGCAGCGTTGAAGTCGCGGGAAACATGAACACTGAAGCTTTCTTT.

The J gene is TRBJ2-3, the V gene TRBV7-3; a possible D gene is TRBD2 (6 bases). The CDR3 extends over 16 amino acids. V was trimmed by 1 base and J by 5 bases, leaving 16 bases between them. CDR1 is SGHTA, CDR2 FQGTGA, per germline. The DNA of the CDR3 is TGTGCCAGCAGCTTAAGCGGCGGGATCGGACTAGATACGCAGTATTTT. Protein sequence: CASSLSGGIGLDTQYF. Using reference TRBV7-3 and TRBJ2-3 for the parts outside the CDR3, the full variable domain is GAGVSQTPSNKVTEKGKYVELRCDPISGHTALYWYRQSLGQGPEFLIYFQGTGAADDSGLPNDRFFAVRPEGSVSTLKIQRTERGDSAVYLCASSLSGGIGLDTQYFGPGTRLTVL.

The rearrangement joins TRBV6-5 to TRBJ2-1, with D possibly matching TRBD2 (6 bases). This CDR3 region has 15 residues. The germline CDR1 and CDR2 sequences are MNHEY and SVGAGI. Trimming took 10 bases from V and 0 from J, leaving 16 bases between them. CDR3 coding DNA: TGTGCCACCCGGCTAGCGCGGAGCTCCTACAATGAGCAGTTCTTC. Translating gives CATRLARSSYNEQFF.

This clone was detected only a few times. The chain has TRBV4-2 and TRBJ1-2; no firm D call. V was cut by 0 bases and J by 8 bases, with 10 bases left in between. The length of the CDR3 is 13 residues. CDR1 and CDR2 (germline): LGHNA, YNFKEQ. The chain's CDR3 is CASSQENQRGYTF. CDR3 in DNA: TGTGCCAGCAGCCAAGAAAACCAGCGGGGCTACACCTTC.

The V and J genes are TRBV9 and TRBJ2-1, with 9 bases aligning to TRBD2. The CDR3 has 15 residues. With 0 bases clipped from V and 5 bases from J, the junction kept 3 bases outside the gene matches. The germline V gene has CDR1 SGDLS and CDR2 YYNGEE. The CDR3 region is CASSVEIAGDNEQFF. CDR3 DNA sequence: TGTGCCAGCAGCGTAGAGATAGCGGGAGACAATGAGCAGTTCTTC.

This clone was counted between two and nine times. V usage is TRBV29-1 and J usage is TRBJ2-3, with 8 positions matching TRBD2. This CDR3 comprises 13 residues. Germline CDR1 SQVTM, CDR2 ANQGSEA. V shed 7 bases and J 4 bases; nucleotides not matched to a gene: 7. The CDR3 is CSAGGGGSDTQYF. The CDR3 DNA is TGCAGCGCGGGAGGGGGGGGTTCAGATACGCAGTATTTT.

A few counts support this clone. The rearrangement links TRBV28 to TRBJ2-7; 8 bases are a match to TRBD1. The J segment lost 4 bases and the V segment lost 6 bases, leaving 2 bases of the junction unmatched. This CDR3 is built from 12 residues. From germline, CDR1 is MDHEN and CDR2 SYDVKM. The CDR3 DNA reads TGTGCCAGCAGAAGACAGGGGTACGAGCAGTACTTC. Translating gives CASRRQGYEQYF. The full variable domain, rest sourced from reference TRBV28 and TRBJ2-7, is DVKVTQSSRYLVKRTGEKVFLECVQDMDHENMFWYRQDPGLGLRLIYFSYDVKMKEKGDIPEGYSVSREKKERFSLILESASTNQTSMYLCASRRQGYEQYFGPGTRLTVT.

This sequence joins TRBV4-3 and TRBJ1-1; D is ambiguous. CDR1 is LGHNA, CDR2 YSLEER, per germline. V lost 4 bases to trimming and J lost 1 base, with 13 bases between them. This CDR3 has 15 amino acids. The CDR3 DNA reads as TGCGCCAGCAGCCTATCCCCGGGTGCGAACACTGAAGCTTTCTTT. Translated: CASSLSPGANTEAFF.

The chain is built from TRBV9 and TRBJ2-5; 11 nucleotides line up with TRBD1. The CDR3 length is 15 residues. Germline CDR1 and CDR2: SGDLS and YYNGEE. The ends lost 0 bases at V and 4 bases at J; junction bases unmatched: 2. The chain's CDR3 is CASSVVGTGGETQYF. CDR3 nucleotides: TGTGCCAGCAGCGTAGTCGGGACAGGGGGAGAGACCCAGTACTTC. Full variable domain (rest looked up from reference TRBV9 and TRBJ2-5): DSGVTQTPKHLITATGQRVTLRCSPRSGDLSVYWYQQSLDQGLQFLIQYYNGEERAKGNILERFSAQQFPDLHSELNLSSLELGDSALYFCASSVVGTGGETQYFGPGTRLLVL.

The chain is built from TRBV18 and TRBJ2-3; maybe TRBD1 (6 bases). V lost 4 bases to trimming and J lost 6 bases, with 8 bases between them. CDR1 is KGHSH, CDR2 LQKENI, per germline. This CDR3 contains 12 residues. The CDR3 sequence: CASSQGVDTQYF. The CDR3 DNA sequence: TGTGCCAGCTCACAGGGGGTGGATACGCAGTATTTT.

CDR3 coding DNA: TGTGCCAGCAGCTTAGCGGGAGGGGCTCGAGGCTACACCTTC. It specifies CASSLAGGARGYTF. This chain connects TRBV7-9 to TRBJ1-2, with a possible D match to TRBD1 (5 bases). The V end was cut by 0 bases, the J end by 8 bases, with 13 bases between. The CDR3 loop spans 14 amino acids. Germline V gene sequence: CDR1 SEHNR, CDR2 FQNEAQ (reference sequence).